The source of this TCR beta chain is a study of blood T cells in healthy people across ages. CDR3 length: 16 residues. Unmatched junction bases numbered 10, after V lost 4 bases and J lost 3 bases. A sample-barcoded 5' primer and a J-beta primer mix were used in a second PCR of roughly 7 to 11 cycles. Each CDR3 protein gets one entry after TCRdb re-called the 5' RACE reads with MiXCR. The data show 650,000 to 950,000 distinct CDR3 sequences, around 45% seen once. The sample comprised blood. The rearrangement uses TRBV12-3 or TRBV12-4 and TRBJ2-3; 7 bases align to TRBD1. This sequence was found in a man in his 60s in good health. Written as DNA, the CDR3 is TGTGCCAGCAGTTCGCCGGGACAGAGGAAAACAGATACGCAGTATTTT. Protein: CASSSPGQRKTDTQYF.